This entry lists 13 T cell receptor beta chains sequenced from one sample in a study of blood T cell repertoires in COVID-19. The method was immunoSEQ multiplex PCR; TCRdb's version includes in-frame clones alone and lacks a portion of them. The top ten clones hold roughly 8.6% of a sample with 240,000 or so clones, around nine tenths of them seen once. Sequencing was done on a sample of PBMCs or T cells enriched from blood (not recorded which). The receptors come from a man in his forties who had recovered from COVID-19.

The J gene is TRBJ1-6, the V gene TRBV9; a weak D match, TRBD1 (6 bases). Germline V gene lookup returns CDR1 SGDLS and CDR2 YYNGEE. Trimming removed 4 bases from V and 9 bases from J, with 17 bases in between. This CDR3 region has 15 residues. The CDR3, as DNA: TGTGCCAGCAGCTCGGATACAGGGTATGTTTCACCCCTCCACTTT. Translating it yields CASSSDTGYVSPLHF.

The chain couples TRBV7-3 to TRBJ2-7; 7 bases map to TRBD2. Germline lookup yields CDR1 SGHTA and CDR2 FQGTGA. The CDR3 spans 15 residues. V shed 0 bases and J 2 bases; nucleotides not matched to a gene: 4. CDR3 in amino acids: CASSLTSGLTYEQYF. The CDR3 nucleotides read TGTGCCAGCAGCTTAACTAGCGGGCTAACCTACGAGCAGTACTTC.

The chain combines TRBV18 with TRBJ1-1; TRBD1 agrees at 8 bases. V trimming: 3 bases; J trimming: 4 bases; junction bases outside the gene matches: 7. This CDR3 region has 15 residues. Germline CDR1 is KGHSH and CDR2 is LQKENI. The CDR3 nucleotides are TGTGCCAGCTCACCGCTACCAGGGGGCGGCACTGAAGCTTTCTTT. This encodes CASSPLPGGGTEAFF.

This chain joins TRBV7-9 and TRBJ2-3; 14 nucleotides match TRBD2. This CDR3 contains 18 residues. V shed 5 bases, J shed 1 base, and the junction held 8 bases outside the gene matches. Germline lookup yields CDR1 SEHNR and CDR2 FQNEAQ (reference sequence). In nucleotides, the CDR3 is TGTGCCAGCAGCCCGAGGACTAGCGGGGGGCCGGGCACAGATACGCAGTATTTT. As protein: CASSPRTSGGPGTDTQYF.

This clone has only one observation. V and J are TRBV7-9 and TRBJ2-3; tentative D call: TRBD2 (6 bases). CDR1 is SEHNR and CDR2 is FQNEAQ in the germline V gene (reference sequence). The V end lost 5 bases, the J end lost 3 bases, and 15 bases lay between the germline ends. The CDR3 spans 15 residues. The CDR3 sequence is CASSIGVGGTDTQYF. The CDR3 DNA follows: TGTGCCAGCAGCATTGGTGTGGGGGGAACAGATACGCAGTATTTT.

The chain has TRBV4-2 and TRBJ2-1, with D perhaps TRBD2 (6 bases). Germline-derived CDR1 and CDR2 are LGHNA and YNFKEQ. The V gene lost 0 bases and the J gene lost 4 bases, with 13 bases spanning the gap. The CDR3 loop spans 16 amino acids. DNA of the CDR3: TGTGCCAGCAGCCAAGATCCCGCGGGACGTTACAATGAGCAGTTCTTC. This encodes CASSQDPAGRYNEQFF.

V and J are TRBV5-1 and TRBJ2-5, with D perhaps matching TRBD1 (6 bases). The CDR3 covers 16 residues. Trimming removed 1 base at V and 2 bases at J, with 15 bases between. The germline V gene encodes CDR1 SGHRS and CDR2 YFSETQ. CDR3 nucleotide sequence: TGCGCCAGCAGCTTGAGACAGGCCCCGATGCAAGAGACCCAGTACTTC. Translating it yields CASSLRQAPMQETQYF.

The V call is TRBV13, the J call TRBJ2-7; D is unclear. CDR3 length equals 14 residues. Trimming took 1 base from V and 7 from J, leaving 14 bases between them. CDR1 and CDR2 (germline): PRHDT, FYEKMQ (reference sequence). CDR3 loop: CASSLAVPEKEQYF. The CDR3 bases are TGTGCCAGCAGCTTAGCCGTGCCAGAAAAAGAGCAGTACTTC.

The genes are TRBV7-6 and TRBJ2-7; 7 bases are a match to TRBD2. The germline gives CDR1 SGHVS, CDR2 FNYEAQ. The CDR3 is 15 residues long. After removal of 3 bases from V and 0 bases from J, the junction contained 5 bases not matched to a gene. The DNA of the CDR3 is TGTGCCAGCAGCTTCGAGCGGGGTAGCTCCTACGAGCAGTACTTC. This codes for CASSFERGSSYEQYF.

The gene calls are TRBV7-2 and TRBJ2-1, with 8 bases identical to TRBD2. Germline lookup yields CDR1 SGHTA and CDR2 FQGNSA. The CDR3 totals 17 residues. V lost 0 bases to trimming and J lost 8 bases; unmatched junction nucleotides: 12. The CDR3 loop reads CASSLAIGSLAGDEQFF. The CDR3 DNA follows: TGTGCCAGCAGCTTAGCGATTGGGAGTCTAGCGGGCGATGAGCAGTTCTTC. Together with reference TRBV7-2 and TRBJ2-1, the CDR3 gives the full variable domain: GAGVSQSPSNKVTEKGKDVELRCDPISGHTALYWYRQSLGQGLEFLIYFQGNSAPDKSGLPSDRFSAERTGGSVSTLTIQRTQQEDSAVYLCASSLAIGSLAGDEQFFGPGTRLTVL.

This chain links TRBV2 with TRBJ2-7, with a weak D call TRBD1 (6 bases). The germline V gene has CDR1 SNHLY and CDR2 FYNNEI. The CDR3 runs to 12 residues. The germline V and J ends were trimmed by 7 bases and 3 bases, with 10 bases remaining between them. The DNA of the CDR3 is TGTGCCAGCAAGAAACAGGGCTACGAGCAGTACTTC. Residues: CASKKQGYEQYF. The variable domain in full, with the rest retrieved from reference TRBV2 and TRBJ2-7, is EPEVTQTPSHQVTQMGQEVILRCVPISNHLYFYWYRQILGQKVEFLVSFYNNEISEKSEIFDDQFSVERPDGSNFTLKIRSTKLEDSAMYFCASKKQGYEQYFGPGTRLTVT.

This chain connects TRBV5-1 to TRBJ1-6; no clear D. Trimming took 3 bases from V and 3 from J, leaving 7 bases between them. The V gene's germline CDR1 is SGHRS and CDR2 YFSETQ. The CDR3 covers 14 residues. The CDR3 spells CASSSERYNSPLHF. The DNA of the CDR3 is TGCGCCAGCAGCTCTGAGCGCTATAATTCACCCCTCCACTTT.

V and J are TRBV3-1 (or the pseudogene TRBV3-2) and TRBJ1-1, with D perhaps matching TRBD1 (5 bases). The CDR3 covers 11 residues. V lost 8 bases and J 4 bases, leaving 8 bases between the germline ends. The germline gives CDR1 LGHDT, CDR2 YNNKEL (reference sequence). For the CDR3, the DNA is TGTGCCAGCTCAGGGTCCACTGAAGCTTTCTTT. Its translation is CASSGSTEAFF.